These 27 T cell receptor beta chains came from one sample sequenced in a study of OX40 agonist ivuxolimab in advanced cancers. Measured with immunoSEQ multiplex PCR; TCRdb has only the in-frame clones, and not every one. The sample has about 60,000 clones; 85% to 90% are singletons. The material sequenced was CD4+ or CD8+ T cells sorted from blood, taken in a trial of the OX40 agonist ivuxolimab. The receptors were gathered from an adult with an advanced solid tumor such as melanoma, head and neck, liver or kidney cancer.

The CDR3 spells CASSPAQAMGSSYEQYF. The DNA for the CDR3 is TGTGCCAGCTCACCAGCTCAGGCCATGGGTAGCAGCTACGAGCAGTACTTC. The V gene is TRBV18, the J gene TRBJ2-7, with no clear D. With 2 bases removed from V and 3 bases from J, the gap between germline ends came to 20 bases. The CDR3 has 17 residues. Germline assignment: CDR1 KGHSH and CDR2 LQKENI.

The V call is TRBV2, the J call TRBJ2-2; TRBD2 agrees at 8 bases. V was pared by 5 bases and J by 6 bases, with 8 bases of the junction left unmatched. Germline values: CDR1 SNHLY, CDR2 FYNNEI. The CDR3 has 15 amino acids. The CDR3 protein is CASSRSGSGPGELFF. CDR3 DNA sequence: TGTGCCAGCAGTAGGAGCGGGAGTGGGCCCGGGGAGCTGTTTTTT.

This rearrangement joins TRBV6-1 to TRBJ2-7; D is uncertain. CDR3 length: 12 amino acids. Germline CDR1 reads MNHNS; CDR2 reads SASEGT. Trimming cost V 4 bases and J 6 bases, with 10 bases left between them. This CDR3 reads CASSVRASEQYF. For the CDR3, the DNA is TGTGCCAGCAGTGTTAGGGCGTCCGAGCAGTACTTC.

The rearrangement links TRBV5-1 to TRBJ2-1; possibly TRBD2 for D (5 bases). Germline-derived CDR1 and CDR2 are SGHRS and YFSETQ. CDR3 length: 13 residues. V was pared by 5 bases and J by 1 base, with 7 bases between. The CDR3 region is CASREVSYNEQFF. The DNA of the CDR3 is TGCGCCAGCAGGGAGGTATCCTACAATGAGCAGTTCTTC.

The chain carries TRBV30 and TRBJ2-7, with a tentative D call TRBD1 (6 bases). Germline lookup yields CDR1 GTSNPN and CDR2 SVGIG (reference sequence). V was pared by 3 bases and J by 0 bases, with 9 bases between. The CDR3 runs to 13 residues. For the CDR3, the DNA is TGTGCCTGGAGCGGGGACAACTCCTACGAGCAGTACTTC. Translated, it gives CAWSGDNSYEQYF.

This clone was observed a single time. This rearrangement joins TRBV9 to TRBJ2-7, with 8 nucleotides matching TRBD1. V was pared by 0 bases and J by 3 bases, with 5 bases of the junction left unmatched. CDR1 and CDR2 from the germline V gene are SGDLS and YYNGEE. The CDR3 sequence is 15 residues long. The CDR3 region has the DNA TGTGCCAGCAGCGTAGGACGAGGACAGGGCTACGAGCAGTACTTC. Translating gives CASSVGRGQGYEQYF.

A few counts support this clone. J is TRBJ2-4 and V is TRBV5-4, with 12 bases aligning to TRBD2. V shed 3 bases and J 1 base; nucleotides not matched to a gene: 11. The CDR3 is made up of 19 amino acids. The germline CDR1 and CDR2 sequences are SGHNT and YYREEE (reference sequence). The CDR3 nucleotides are TGTGCCAGCAGCTCGAAGACTAGCGGGAGTATTGGGGCCAAAAACATTCAGTACTTC. Protein: CASSSKTSGSIGAKNIQYF.

The J gene is TRBJ2-7, the V gene TRBV6-6, with D perhaps matching TRBD1 (6 bases). The CDR3 totals 16 residues. The germline CDR1 and CDR2 sequences are MNHNY and SVGAGI (reference sequence). With 0 bases removed from V and 4 bases from J, the gap between germline ends came to 16 bases. The CDR3 DNA is TGTGCCAGCAGTTACTCTTTTGGGGGCAGGACTTACGAGCAGTACTTC. Protein product: CASSYSFGGRTYEQYF.

The rearrangement joins TRBV19 to TRBJ1-5; no definite D call. This CDR3 has 13 amino acids. Trimming took 6 bases from V and 2 from J, leaving 8 bases between them. Germline CDR1 reads LNHDA; CDR2 reads SQIVND (reference sequence). CDR3 coding DNA: TGTGCCAGTAGGCCAGTGGGCAATCAGCCCCAGCATTTT. Its protein is CASRPVGNQPQHF. Looking up the rest from reference TRBV19 and TRBJ1-5 gives the full variable domain: DGGITQSPKYLFRKEGQNVTLSCEQNLNHDAMYWYRQDPGQGLRLIYYSQIVNDFQKGDIAEGYSVSREKKESFPLTVTSAQKNPTAFYLCASRPVGNQPQHFGDGTRLSIL.

The chain joins TRBV2 to TRBJ1-4; D not certain. The CDR3 is 13 residues long. CDR1 is SNHLY, CDR2 FYNNEI, per germline. Deletions cut 6 bases from V and 7 bases from J, with 12 bases between. In DNA form, the CDR3 reads TGTGCCAGCAGCCAGCCGAGGGTTGAAAAACTGTTTTTT. Residues: CASSQPRVEKLFF.

This clone was picked up one time. The rearrangement joins TRBV28 to TRBJ1-5, with D maybe TRBD1 (5 bases). Germline loops: CDR1 MDHEN, CDR2 SYDVKM. V was cut by 7 bases and J by 0 bases, with 19 bases left in between. This CDR3 region has 17 residues. This CDR3 reads CASISGDGIYSNQPQHF. The CDR3 nucleotides read TGTGCCAGCATCTCGGGGGACGGAATTTATAGCAATCAGCCCCAGCATTTT. Based on the CDR3 plus reference TRBV28 and TRBJ1-5, the full variable domain is DVKVTQSSRYLVKRTGEKVFLECVQDMDHENMFWYRQDPGLGLRLIYFSYDVKMKEKGDIPEGYSVSREKKERFSLILESASTNQTSMYLCASISGDGIYSNQPQHFGDGTRLSIL.

The J gene is TRBJ2-7, the V gene TRBV7-6; 8 bases are a match to TRBD2. Germline V lookup: CDR1 SGHVS, CDR2 FNYEAQ. The junction had 7 bases not matched to a gene; V was cut back by 5 bases and J by 4 bases. The CDR3 covers 14 residues. CDR3: CASSLGTRGYEQYF. In nucleotides, the CDR3 is TGTGCCAGCAGCCTCGGGACTAGGGGTTACGAGCAGTACTTC.

The chain is built from TRBV6-5 and TRBJ2-1, with D unclear. Germline V gene lookup returns CDR1 MNHEY and CDR2 SVGAGI. Trimming left V 6 bases short and J 7 bases short, with 19 bases between. The CDR3 runs 15 residues. The CDR3, as DNA: TGTGCCAGCAGCACCGGGCTCCTCCTCGGGAATGAGCAGTTCTTC. As protein: CASSTGLLLGNEQFF.

This chain connects TRBV7-2 to TRBJ2-3, with D possibly matching TRBD1 (5 bases). The germline gives CDR1 SGHTA, CDR2 FQGNSA. The CDR3 length is 13 residues. Trimming cost V 5 bases and J 2 bases, with 8 bases left between them. CDR3 nucleotide sequence: TGTGCCAGCAGCCCAGGGTACACAGATACGCAGTATTTT. The encoded protein is CASSPGYTDTQYF.

CDR3 loop: CASSPQTGDGEQYF. The CDR3, as DNA: TGTGCCAGCAGCCCCCAGACAGGGGACGGCGAGCAGTACTTC. The chain couples TRBV7-8 to TRBJ2-7, with TRBD1 matching over 8 bases. This CDR3 comprises 14 residues. V lost 5 bases and J lost 6; bases outside the gene matches: 9. Germline V gives CDR1 SGHVS, CDR2 FQNEAQ.

This sequence joins TRBV5-1 and TRBJ2-3; 8 nucleotides align to TRBD2. Germline V gives CDR1 SGHRS, CDR2 YFSETQ. The V and J ends lost 4 bases and 4 bases, in that order; junction bases with no gene match: 8. The CDR3 runs 15 residues. This chain's CDR3 is CASSLSGKGADTQYF. The CDR3 DNA reads as TGCGCCAGCAGCCTTAGCGGGAAGGGCGCAGATACGCAGTATTTT.

The DNA of the CDR3 is TGTGCCAGCAGCTTCAAGCGGGGGAGCTCCTACGAGCAGTACTTC. Its translation: CASSFKRGSSYEQYF. V is TRBV5-6 and J is TRBJ2-7, with 8 bases matching TRBD2. Germline V gene data show CDR1 as SGHDT and CDR2 as YYEEEE. The CDR3 length is 15 residues. Trimming took 2 bases from V and 0 from J; bases not matched to a gene: 4. The entire variable domain, with the rest obtained from reference TRBV5-6 and TRBJ2-7, is as follows: DAGVTQSPTHLIKTRGQQVTLRCSPKSGHDTVSWYQQALGQGPQFIFQYYEEEERQRGNFPDRFSGHQFPNYSSELNVNALLLGDSALYLCASSFKRGSSYEQYFGPGTRLTVT.

The CDR3 sequence is CASSLSGTGGREQYF. The CDR3 DNA sequence: TGCGCCAGCAGCTTGTCCGGGACAGGGGGCCGAGAGCAGTACTTC. The chain carries TRBV5-1 and TRBJ2-7, with TRBD1 matching 12 bases. The V gene's germline CDR1 is SGHRS and CDR2 YFSETQ. The length of the CDR3 is 15 residues. Trimming removed 1 base from V and 7 bases from J; junction bases left unmatched: 6. Variable domain in full (rest from reference TRBV5-1 and TRBJ2-7): KAGVTQTPRYLIKTRGQQVTLSCSPISGHRSVSWYQQTPGQGLQFLFEYFSETQRNKGNFPGRFSGRQFSNSRSEMNVSTLELGDSALYLCASSLSGTGGREQYFGPGTRLTVT.

The chain joins TRBV9 to TRBJ1-3, with TRBD1 matching 12 bases. Per germline, CDR1 SGDLS and CDR2 YYNGEE. The CDR3 consists of 18 residues. The V and J ends lost 0 bases and 4 bases, in that order; junction bases with no gene match: 8. The CDR3 DNA reads as TGTGCCAGCAGCGTAGAGTGGTATGGGACAGGGGGCGGAAACACCATATATTTT. Translated: CASSVEWYGTGGGNTIYF.

The J gene is TRBJ2-7, the V gene TRBV2, with 10 positions matching TRBD2. The CDR3 covers 15 residues. V was pared by 6 bases and J by 0 bases, with 5 bases of the junction left unmatched. Germline CDR1 and CDR2: SNHLY and FYNNEI. CDR3 nucleotides: TGTGCCAGCAGGCGGACTAGCGGAATCTCCTACGAGCAGTACTTC. It yields the protein CASRRTSGISYEQYF.

The chain carries TRBV10-3 and TRBJ1-1, with D tentatively TRBD1 (5 bases). This CDR3 contains 14 residues. The germline V gene has CDR1 ENHRY and CDR2 SYGVKD. Trimming pared 10 bases from V and 4 bases from J, leaving 19 bases between. CDR3 protein: CATLGGGGGTEAFF. DNA of the CDR3: TGTGCCACCCTAGGCGGGGGAGGCGGCACTGAAGCTTTCTTT.

This sequence joins TRBV27 and TRBJ1-1; tentative D call: TRBD1 (5 bases). Germline values: CDR1 MNHEY, CDR2 SMNVEV (reference sequence). V was clipped by 6 bases and J by 9 bases, with 17 bases between them. The CDR3 covers 13 residues. The CDR3 bases are TGTGCCAGCAGCCCCCTGACAGTTCGTAAAGCTTTCTTT. Translation: CASSPLTVRKAFF.

The chain combines TRBV5-6 with TRBJ2-3, with no clear D. The CDR3 runs to 13 residues. The germline V gene has CDR1 SGHDT and CDR2 YYEEEE. Trimming left V 4 bases short and J 3 bases short, with 9 bases between. The CDR3: CASSRVGTDTQYF. CDR3 nucleotides: TGTGCCAGCAGCCGCGTCGGAACAGATACGCAGTATTTT.

V usage is TRBV7-9 and J usage is TRBJ1-1, with D uncertain. V was pared by 3 bases and J by 3 bases, with 2 bases between. CDR3 length: 11 residues. CDR1 SEHNR and CDR2 FQNEAQ come from the germline V gene (reference sequence). The CDR3 nucleotides read TGTGCCAGCAGCTTTGACACTGAAGCTTTCTTT. This gives the protein CASSFDTEAFF.

This chain links TRBV7-8 with TRBJ2-2; no clear D. Trimming pared 3 bases from V and 7 bases from J, leaving 6 bases between. Germline values: CDR1 SGHVS, CDR2 FQNEAQ. The CDR3 totals 12 residues. CDR3 amino acids: CASSFKGGELFF. In DNA form, the CDR3 reads TGTGCCAGCAGCTTTAAGGGCGGGGAGCTGTTTTTT.

The chain is built from TRBV9 and TRBJ1-3; TRBD1 aligns across 11 bases. This CDR3 comprises 15 residues. With 2 bases clipped from V and 3 bases from J, the junction kept 1 base outside the gene matches. CDR1 SGDLS and CDR2 YYNGEE come from the germline V gene. CDR3 bases: TGTGCCAGCAGCGTCGGGACAGGGGGTGGAAACACCATATATTTT. Protein sequence: CASSVGTGGGNTIYF.

This sequence joins TRBV19 and TRBJ2-4; D is undetermined. Germline-derived CDR1 and CDR2 are LNHDA and SQIVND (reference sequence). Trimming removed 8 bases at V and 1 base at J, with 21 bases between. The CDR3 is 17 residues long. CDR3 DNA: TGTGCCAGTTCGAACCCCTTTGTGGTACAGGCCAAAAACATTCAGTACTTC. Its protein product is CASSNPFVVQAKNIQYF.